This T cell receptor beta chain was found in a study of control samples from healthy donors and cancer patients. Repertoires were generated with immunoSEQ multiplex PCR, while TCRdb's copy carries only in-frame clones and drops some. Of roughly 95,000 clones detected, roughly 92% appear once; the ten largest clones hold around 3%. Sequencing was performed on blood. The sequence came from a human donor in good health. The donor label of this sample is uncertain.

CDR3 DNA: TGTGCCTGGAGTGTAGAAGCCGGGACAGGGAGTATCCATCAGCCCCAGCATTTT. Protein: CAWSVEAGTGSIHQPQHF. The chain combines TRBV30 with TRBJ1-5; 9 positions match TRBD1. J lost 5 bases, V lost 0 bases, and 14 bases had no gene match. CDR3 length: 18 residues. The germline V gene has CDR1 GTSNPN and CDR2 SVGIG (reference sequence).